This T cell receptor (beta chain) was profiled in a study of T cell changes during pregnancy in multiple sclerosis. Assay used: immunoSEQ multiplex PCR; TCRdb lists only in-frame clones, some missing. Here the sample spans fewer than 140,000 clones, 92% being singletons. The clonotype was recovered from a female donor with multiple sclerosis, enrolled in a pregnancy study. The source was peripheral blood, collected after pregnancy.

The CDR3 reads CASSLRTTDSPLHF. CDR3 coding DNA: TGTGCCAGCAGCTTACGGACAACCGATTCACCCCTCCACTTT. The V and J genes are TRBV5-4 and TRBJ1-6, with D possibly TRBD1 on 5 matching bases. V lost 2 bases, J lost 8 bases, and 11 bases lay in between. Germline CDR1 is SGHNT and CDR2 is YYREEE (reference sequence). The CDR3 is 14 residues long.